This T cell receptor beta chain was captured by sequencing in a study of cytomegalovirus exposure and HLA in healthy donors. Broader study findings: With high specificity and sensitivity, the classifier reportedly diagnosed cytomegalovirus status.

A word on this clone: The antigen is undetermined.

The CDR3 extends over 12 amino acids. Germline V gene sequence: CDR1 SGHRS, CDR2 YFSETQ. V lost 3 bases and J 5 bases, leaving 8 bases between the germline ends. Produced via immunoSEQ multiplex PCR; TCRdb's table is partial and in-frame only. This sample has about 70,000 clones, with 94% found just once. This chain joins TRBV5-1 and TRBJ1-1; D not certain. The origin of this receptor is a man between 18 and 29 years old in good health and CMV-seropositive. The sample consisted of PBMCs. The chain's CDR3 is CASSSQSTEAFF. CDR3 sequence (DNA): TGCGCCAGCAGCTCCCAGTCGACTGAAGCTTTCTTT.